Listed here are 2 T cell receptor beta chains from one sample, sequenced in a study of blood T cells in healthy people across ages. Together with a sample-barcoded 5' primer, a J-beta primer mix was included in a second PCR lasting roughly 6 to 12 cycles. TCRdb itself ran the 5' RACE reads through MiXCR, one entry per CDR3 protein. The table shows under 1,100,000 distinct CDR3 sequences, with 20% to 25% occurring only once. These data were likewise used in another study, on T cells of mothers and their children.

The sequencing input was blood. The receptors here all came from a girl aged 2-10 years in good health.

In its sample, this clonotype was seen a few times. This chain joins TRBV7-3 and TRBJ2-5; 14 bases fit TRBD2. Germline V gene data show CDR1 as SGHTA and CDR2 as FQGTGA. The length of the CDR3 is 16 residues. With 5 bases clipped from V and 3 bases from J, the junction kept 5 bases outside the gene matches. The CDR3 sequence is CASSRVGLAGEETQYF. CDR3 bases: TGTGCCAGCAGCCGAGTGGGACTAGCGGGAGAAGAGACCCAGTACTTC.

In this sample, this clonotype turned up a few times. The rearrangement joins TRBV15 to TRBJ1-5; D is ambiguous. The CDR3 sequence is 16 residues long. The germline gives CDR1 LNHNV, CDR2 YYDKDF (reference sequence). The ends were cut back, 0 bases at V and 0 bases at J, with 9 bases in the middle. CDR3 region: CATSRDHVDSNQPQHF. In nucleotides, the CDR3 is TGTGCCACCAGCAGAGATCATGTTGATAGCAATCAGCCCCAGCATTTT.